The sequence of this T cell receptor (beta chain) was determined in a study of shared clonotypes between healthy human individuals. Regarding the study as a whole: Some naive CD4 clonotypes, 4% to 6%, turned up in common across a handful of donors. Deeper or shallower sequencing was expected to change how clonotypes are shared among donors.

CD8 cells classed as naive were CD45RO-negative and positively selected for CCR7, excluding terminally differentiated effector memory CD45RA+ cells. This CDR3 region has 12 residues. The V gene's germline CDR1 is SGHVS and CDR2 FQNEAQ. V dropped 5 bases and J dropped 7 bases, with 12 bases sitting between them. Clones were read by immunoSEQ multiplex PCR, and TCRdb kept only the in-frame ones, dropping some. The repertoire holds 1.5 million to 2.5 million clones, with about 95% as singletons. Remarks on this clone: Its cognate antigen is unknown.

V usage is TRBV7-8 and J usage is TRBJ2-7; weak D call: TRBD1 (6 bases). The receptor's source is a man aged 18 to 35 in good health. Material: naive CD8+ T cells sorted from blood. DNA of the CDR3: TGTGCCAGCAGCATACACAGGGATGAGCAGTACTTC. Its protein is CASSIHRDEQYF.